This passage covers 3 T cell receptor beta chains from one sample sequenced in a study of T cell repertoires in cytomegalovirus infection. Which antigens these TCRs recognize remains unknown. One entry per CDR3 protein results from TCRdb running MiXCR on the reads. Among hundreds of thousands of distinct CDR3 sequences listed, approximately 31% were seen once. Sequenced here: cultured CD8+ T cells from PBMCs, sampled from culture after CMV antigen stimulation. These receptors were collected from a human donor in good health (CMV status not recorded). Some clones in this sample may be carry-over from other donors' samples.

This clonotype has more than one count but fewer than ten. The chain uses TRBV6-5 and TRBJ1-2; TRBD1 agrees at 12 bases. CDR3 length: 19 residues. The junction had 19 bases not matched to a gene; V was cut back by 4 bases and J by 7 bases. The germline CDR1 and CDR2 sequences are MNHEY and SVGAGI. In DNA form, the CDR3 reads TGTGCCAGCAGTTTTACCGGGACAGGGGGCGATGGGCGGAGAGCTGGCTACACCTTC. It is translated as CASSFTGTGGDGRRAGYTF.

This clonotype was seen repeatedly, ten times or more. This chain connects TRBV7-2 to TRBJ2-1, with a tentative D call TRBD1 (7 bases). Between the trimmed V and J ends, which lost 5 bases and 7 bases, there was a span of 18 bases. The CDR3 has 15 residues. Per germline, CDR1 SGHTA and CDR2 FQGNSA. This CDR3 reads CASSPPNQGGNEQFF. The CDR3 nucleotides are TGTGCCAGCAGCCCTCCAAATCAGGGGGGAAATGAGCAGTTCTTC. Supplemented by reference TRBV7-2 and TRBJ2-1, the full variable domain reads GAGVSQSPSNKVTEKGKDVELRCDPISGHTALYWYRQSLGQGLEFLIYFQGNSAPDKSGLPSDRFSAERTGGSVSTLTIQRTQQEDSAVYLCASSPPNQGGNEQFFGPGTRLTVL.

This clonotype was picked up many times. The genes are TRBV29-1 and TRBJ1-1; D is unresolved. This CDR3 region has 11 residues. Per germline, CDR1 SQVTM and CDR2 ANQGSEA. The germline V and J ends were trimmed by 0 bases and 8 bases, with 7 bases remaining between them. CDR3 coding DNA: TGCAGCGTTGAAGACAGGCCCGAAGCTTTCTTT. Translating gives CSVEDRPEAFF.